This T cell receptor beta chain was captured in a study of shared clonotypes between healthy human individuals. The germline CDR1 and CDR2 sequences are LGHNA and YSLEER. Trimming removed 0 bases from V and 0 bases from J, with 9 bases in between. The CDR3 is 15 residues long. Terminally differentiated effector memory CD45RA+ cells were left out of the naive CD8 fraction, which was CD45RO-negative and positively selected for CCR7. Clones were sequenced by immunoSEQ multiplex PCR, and TCRdb holds only the in-frame ones, with some missing. Of some 2.1 million clones listed, just under 95% are singletons.

The rearrangement links TRBV4-3 to TRBJ2-7, with D uncertain. This TCR derives from a man between 18 and 35 years old in good health. Some clones in this sample may be carry-over from other donors' samples. Source material: naive CD8+ T cells from PBMCs. The chain's CDR3 is CASSQEGRTSYEQYF. The CDR3 DNA reads TGCGCCAGCAGCCAAGAAGGACGAACCTCCTACGAGCAGTACTTC.